This is a list of T cell receptor beta chains from one sample in a study of cytomegalovirus exposure and HLA in healthy donors. TCRdb keeps only in-frame clones here, not all; method: immunoSEQ multiplex PCR. This sample carries about 130,000 clones, 80% to 90% of them seen once, and the ten largest clones take around 9%. The sample comprised PBMCs. The receptor source for this set is a woman younger than 30 in good health and CMV-seropositive. The CDR3 runs from the conserved cysteine through the conserved F or W. Each record gives: J gene, D gene, CDR3 length, V gene, clone size, CDR3 DNA, CDR3 protein. The D gene is left open where the match is weak. The listing skips clone size in some rows; elsewhere it reads once, few, many or a size class.

j_gene: TRBJ2-7; d_gene: TRBD2; len: 15; v_gene: TRBV5-1; abundance: NA; CDR3nt: TGCGCCAGCAGCTTGGAAGGAGCAGGGAGGGACGAGCAGTACTTC; CDR3aa: CASSLEGAGRDEQYF
j_gene: TRBJ1-2; d_gene: NA; len: 14; v_gene: TRBV28; abundance: NA; CDR3nt: TGTGCCAGCAGCGTGGGGGGTAAGAACTATGGCTACACCTTC; CDR3aa: CASSVGGKNYGYTF
j_gene: TRBJ1-2; d_gene: NA; len: 13; v_gene: TRBV7-9; abundance: few; CDR3nt: TGTGCCAGCAGCTTAGGCAACTTGCCGGGCTACACCTTC; CDR3aa: CASSLGNLPGYTF
j_gene: TRBJ2-7; d_gene: NA; len: 15; v_gene: TRBV5-4; abundance: NA; CDR3nt: TGTGCCAGCAGCTTGGGACAGGCCGCAGGGTACGAGCAGTACTTC; CDR3aa: CASSLGQAAGYEQYF
j_gene: TRBJ1-2; d_gene: TRBD1; len: 15; v_gene: TRBV5-4; abundance: NA; CDR3nt: TGTGCCAGCAGCTTGGACCGCAGGGGGAACTATGGCTACACCTTC; CDR3aa: CASSLDRRGNYGYTF
j_gene: TRBJ1-5; d_gene: NA; len: 15; v_gene: TRBV2; abundance: NA; CDR3nt: TGTGCCAGCATAGGGGGACCCGGCGGGCATCAGCCCCAGCATTTT; CDR3aa: CASIGGPGGHQPQHF
j_gene: TRBJ2-2; d_gene: NA; len: 15; v_gene: TRBV7-3; abundance: NA; CDR3nt: TGTGCCAGCAGCCAAGCGAGGGAGAACACCGGGGAGCTGTTTTTT; CDR3aa: CASSQARENTGELFF
j_gene: TRBJ2-1; d_gene: TRBD2; len: 15; v_gene: TRBV9; abundance: NA; CDR3nt: TGTGCCAGCAGCGTACTCGGGGGGAAATACAATGAGCAGTTCTTC; CDR3aa: CASSVLGGKYNEQFF
j_gene: TRBJ2-1; d_gene: TRBD2; len: 14; v_gene: TRBV29-1; abundance: NA; CDR3nt: TGCAGCGGCACCGGGACTAGCGGTGTCAATGAGCAGTTCTTC; CDR3aa: CSGTGTSGVNEQFF
j_gene: TRBJ1-5; d_gene: NA; len: 15; v_gene: TRBV6-5; abundance: NA; CDR3nt: TGTGCCAGCAGTTACTCGTCTGCAGTTAATCAGCCCCAGCATTTT; CDR3aa: CASSYSSAVNQPQHF
j_gene: TRBJ1-6; d_gene: NA; len: 16; v_gene: TRBV2; abundance: few; CDR3nt: TGTGCCAGCAGTGCCGGAGGGCCGACCAACAATTCACCCCTCCACTTT; CDR3aa: CASSAGGPTNNSPLHF
j_gene: TRBJ2-7; d_gene: NA; len: 16; v_gene: TRBV18; abundance: NA; CDR3nt: TGTGCCAGCTCACTACTCGTTGGACTATCGTCCTACGAGCAGTACTTC; CDR3aa: CASSLLVGLSSYEQYF
j_gene: TRBJ2-1; d_gene: TRBD2; len: 16; v_gene: TRBV11-3; abundance: NA; CDR3nt: TGTGCCAGCAGCGCCCGGGGGGCGGGGGGTTACAATGAGCAGTTCTTC; CDR3aa: CASSARGAGGYNEQFF
j_gene: TRBJ1-6; d_gene: TRBD1; len: 14; v_gene: TRBV13; abundance: NA; CDR3nt: TGTGCCAGCAGCCAAGGACAGGGGGTTTCACCCCTCCACTTT; CDR3aa: CASSQGQGVSPLHF
j_gene: TRBJ2-7; d_gene: NA; len: 13; v_gene: TRBV19; abundance: NA; CDR3nt: TGTGCCAGTAGTATCTTGGGCACCGGCGAGCAGTACTTC; CDR3aa: CASSILGTGEQYF
j_gene: TRBJ1-2; d_gene: NA; len: 13; v_gene: TRBV4-1; abundance: NA; CDR3nt: TGCGCCAGCAGTTCACAGCGGAACTATGGCTACACCTTC; CDR3aa: CASSSQRNYGYTF
j_gene: TRBJ2-7; d_gene: TRBD1; len: 15; v_gene: TRBV7-9; abundance: once; CDR3nt: TGTGCCAGCAGCTTCGAAAGGGACAGCATCTACGAGCAGTACTTC; CDR3aa: CASSFERDSIYEQYF
j_gene: TRBJ1-4; d_gene: TRBD1; len: 16; v_gene: TRBV7-8; abundance: NA; CDR3nt: TGTGCCAGCAGCTCCGGGACAGGGCCGGCTAATGAAAAACTGTTTTTT; CDR3aa: CASSSGTGPANEKLFF
j_gene: TRBJ2-7; d_gene: TRBD1; len: 14; v_gene: TRBV19; abundance: NA; CDR3nt: TGTGCCAGTAGTACCAGGGACAGGACCTACGAGCAGTACTTC; CDR3aa: CASSTRDRTYEQYF
j_gene: TRBJ2-2; d_gene: NA; len: 16; v_gene: TRBV6-5; abundance: once; CDR3nt: TGTGCCAGCAGTTACCCTCGGGGGAGATGGACCGGGGAGCTGTTTTTT; CDR3aa: CASSYPRGRWTGELFF
j_gene: TRBJ2-7; d_gene: NA; len: 14; v_gene: TRBV7-2; abundance: once; CDR3nt: TGTGCCAGCAGCTTAGCGGAGGACTTCTACGAGCAGTACTTC; CDR3aa: CASSLAEDFYEQYF
j_gene: TRBJ2-3; d_gene: TRBD2; len: 17; v_gene: TRBV9; abundance: NA; CDR3nt: TGTGCCAGCAGCGCCTACCCGGGACTAGCTAGCACAGATACGCAGTATTTT; CDR3aa: CASSAYPGLASTDTQYF
j_gene: TRBJ1-5; d_gene: NA; len: 12; v_gene: TRBV30; abundance: NA; CDR3nt: TGTGCCTGGAAACAGGGCCTTCAGCCCCAGCATTTT; CDR3aa: CAWKQGLQPQHF